This T cell receptor beta chain was profiled in a study of T cell responses to AZD1222 COVID-19 vaccine. Points from the study as a whole: Spike was spanned by vaccine-associated CD4 TCRs, which were dominant at 160-218 and 743-854.

To note about this clone: Its cognate antigen is unknown.

Using immunoSEQ multiplex PCR, the repertoire was profiled, and TCRdb retains in-frame clones only, with some absent. Among about 100,000 clones listed, approximately 86% were seen once. The V gene end was trimmed by 6 bases and the J gene end by 6 bases; junction bases not matched to a gene: 3. Germline loops: CDR1 SNHLY, CDR2 FYNNEI. CDR3 length: 12 residues. The sequences come from peripheral blood, collected on day 0 of AZD1222 vaccination. J is TRBJ1-2 and V is TRBV2; 8 bases map to TRBD1. This receptor was identified in an adult in good health. Written as DNA, the CDR3 is TGTGCCAGCAGCGTGACAGGGGATGGCTACACCTTC. Amino acids: CASSVTGDGYTF.